This T cell receptor beta chain derives from a study of blood T cell repertoires in COVID-19. Overall study: The United States, Italy and Spain supplied acute and convalescent COVID-19 samples. In each case, the material was cDNA or gDNA derived from T cells, B-cell-depleted T cells, or PBMCs.

In the authors' methods: Amplification from reference gene primers served as the basis for estimated nucleated cell counts. Libraries were prepared by immunoSEQ multiplex PCR; TCRdb keeps only in-frame clonotypes and omits some of them. For V, J and clone size, that table is used; D and trimming come from the DNA. The data hold approximately 150,000 clones, with around 88% observed a single time. The CDR3 length is 15 residues. Germline-derived CDR1 and CDR2 are MNHGY and SVAAGI. With 4 bases removed from V and 2 bases from J, the gap between germline ends came to 15 bases. The rearrangement links TRBV6-9 to TRBJ2-7; D may be TRBD1 (5 bases). The sample was peripheral blood. The sequence was collected from a woman between 65 and 79 years old who had recovered from COVID-19. The CDR3 DNA sequence: TGTGCCAGCAGTTGGGGCCGGCCACCTACCTACGAGCAGTACTTC. Translated, it gives CASSWGRPPTYEQYF.